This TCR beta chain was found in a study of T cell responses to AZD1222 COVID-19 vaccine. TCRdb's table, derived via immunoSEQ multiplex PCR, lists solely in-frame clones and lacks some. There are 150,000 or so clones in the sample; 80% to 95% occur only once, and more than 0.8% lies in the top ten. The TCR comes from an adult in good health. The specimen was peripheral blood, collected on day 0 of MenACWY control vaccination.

The CDR3 sequence is CASSLVATAGEQYF. The DNA of the CDR3 is TGTGCCAGCAGCTTAGTAGCGACAGCCGGCGAGCAGTACTTC. The chain recombines TRBV11-2 with TRBJ2-7; D might be TRBD1 or TRBD2, each matching 5 bases. The germline gives CDR1 SGHAT, CDR2 FQNNGV. Trimming stripped 1 base from V and 6 bases from J, with 13 bases between. The CDR3 loop spans 14 amino acids.